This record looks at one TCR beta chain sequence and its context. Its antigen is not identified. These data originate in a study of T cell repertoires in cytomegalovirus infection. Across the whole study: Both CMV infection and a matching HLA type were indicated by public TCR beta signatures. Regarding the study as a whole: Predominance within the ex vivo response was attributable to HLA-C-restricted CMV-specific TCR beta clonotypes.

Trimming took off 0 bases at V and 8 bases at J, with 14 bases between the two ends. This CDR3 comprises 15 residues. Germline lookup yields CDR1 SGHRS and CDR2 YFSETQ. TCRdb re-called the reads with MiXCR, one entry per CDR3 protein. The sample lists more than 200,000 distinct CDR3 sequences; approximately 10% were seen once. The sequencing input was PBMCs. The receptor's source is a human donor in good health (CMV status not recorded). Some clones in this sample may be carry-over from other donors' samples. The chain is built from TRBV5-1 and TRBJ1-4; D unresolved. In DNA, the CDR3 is TGCGCCAGCAGCTTGGCCCTGAACACTGAAGAAAAACTGTTTTTT. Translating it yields CASSLALNTEEKLFF.